This T cell receptor (beta chain) is drawn from a study of neurological immune-mediated disorders. Study-level findings and limits: Phylogenetic grouping assigned the repertoires of 18 of 34 multiple sclerosis patients to a single cluster of related CDR3 sequences. This cluster may be a repertoire-level signature. TCR clonal expansion peaked in HTLV-1-associated myelopathy patients and was lowest in multiple sclerosis patients.

The cDNA was generated through 5'RACE incorporating 10-nucleotide random UMIs. Every sequencing run produced over 190 million TCR-beta sequences, and the sequences from any one run covered 15-18 subjects. Each CDR3 protein gets one entry after TCRdb re-called the 5' RACE reads with MiXCR. The data show roughly 74,000 distinct CDR3 sequences, 5.2% seen once. This clonotype counts as large (0.1 to 1%). Its antigen is undetermined. The germline V gene encodes CDR1 SGHRS and CDR2 YFSETQ. The CDR3 contains 13 residues. V lost 0 bases and J lost 2, with 0 bases in between. This receptor was obtained from a man between 18 and 35 years old with multiple sclerosis. The specimen sequenced was PBMCs. The chain combines TRBV5-1 with TRBJ2-6, with D unresolved. The CDR3 spells CASSLAGANVLTF. The CDR3 nucleotides are TGCGCCAGCAGCTTGGCTGGGGCCAACGTCCTGACTTTC.